This entry lists 14 T cell receptor beta chains sequenced from one sample in a study of beta chain features in type 1 diabetes. These receptors have no known antigen. Reverse transcribing all isolated RNA meant expressed TCRB transcripts were sequenced. Sequenced by immunoSEQ multiplex PCR; TCRdb stores in-frame clones only, minus some. The sample includes around 180,000 clones, around 8% of them seen just once. Study findings and constraints: Shorter TCRB CDR3s, moderately but significantly so, were found in Type 1 diabetes patients in all four CD4+ subsets.

The sample taken for sequencing was central memory CD4+ T cells from blood. Every receptor here comes from a middle-aged woman with type 1 diabetes.

The V and J genes are TRBV7-9 and TRBJ1-1; D is unclear. The CDR3 is 13 residues long. V was shortened by 1 base and J by 5 bases, with 8 bases between the two germline ends. Per germline, CDR1 SEHNR and CDR2 FQNEAQ (reference sequence). CDR3 in DNA: TGTGCCAGCAGCTTAGTCGGGGAAACTGAAGCTTTCTTT. Translation: CASSLVGETEAFF.

This clone was observed a handful of times. This sequence joins TRBV5-8 and TRBJ2-2; D is perhaps TRBD1 (6 bases). The V end lost 4 bases, the J end lost 3 bases, and 13 bases lay between the germline ends. Germline V gene sequence: CDR1 SGHTS, CDR2 YDEGEE. The CDR3 covers 15 residues. CDR3 protein: CASSPGVSDTGELFF. The CDR3 bases are TGTGCCAGCAGCCCAGGGGTTTCGGACACCGGGGAGCTGTTTTTT. The whole variable domain, filled in from reference TRBV5-8 and TRBJ2-2, reads EAGVTQSPTHLIKTRGQQATLRCSPISGHTSVYWYQQALGLGLQFLLWYDEGEERNRGNFPPRFSGRQFPNYSSELNVNALELEDSALYLCASSPGVSDTGELFFGEGSRLTVL.

This clone turned up a few times. CDR3 region: CAWMAGQYGNTEAFF. CDR3 DNA: TGTGCCTGGATGGCAGGCCAATACGGGAACACTGAAGCTTTCTTT. The J gene is TRBJ1-1, the V gene TRBV30; D call uncertain. Between the trimmed V and J ends, which lost 4 bases and 1 base, there was a span of 16 bases. The germline V gene encodes CDR1 GTSNPN and CDR2 SVGIG (reference sequence). This CDR3 has 15 residues.

The V gene is TRBV9, the J gene TRBJ2-7, with 7 bases identical to TRBD2. The germline V gene encodes CDR1 SGDLS and CDR2 YYNGEE. CDR3 length: 16 amino acids. V shed 2 bases, J shed 4 bases, and the junction held 12 bases outside the gene matches. Here the CDR3 reads CASSVLPGGSIYEQYF. CDR3 DNA: TGTGCCAGCAGCGTCCTCCCCGGCGGGAGTATTTACGAGCAGTACTTC.

This clone was counted only a few times. Germline and junction disagree at one end, which may indicate a read error. V is TRBV7-7 and J is TRBJ2-5; 9 bases map to TRBD1. The CDR3 covers 16 residues. Germline V gene lookup returns CDR1 SSHAT and CDR2 FNYEAQ (reference sequence). CDR3 residues: CASSLGGTGQSETQYF. As DNA, the CDR3 is TGTGCTAGCAGCCTAGGAGGGACAGGGCAGTCAGAGACCCAGTACTTC.

As for this clone: Distinct nucleotide sequences in the sample also encode this CDR3. The J gene is TRBJ2-1, the V gene TRBV5-1; 7 nucleotides align to TRBD1. V lost 4 bases, J lost 6 bases, and 7 bases stayed unmatched. The CDR3 runs to 14 residues. The V gene's germline CDR1 is SGHRS and CDR2 YFSETQ. CDR3 sequence reads: CASSPGQASNEQFF. CDR3 DNA: TGCGCCAGCAGCCCTGGACAGGCTAGCAATGAGCAGTTCTTC.

This clone was observed a handful of times. The chain links TRBV19 to TRBJ2-5, with unresolved D. V lost 3 bases to trimming and J lost 2 bases, with 10 bases between them. CDR3 size: 14 residues. CDR1 is LNHDA and CDR2 is SQIVND in the germline V gene (reference sequence). This CDR3 is CASSINGLQETQYF. CDR3 in DNA: TGTGCCAGTAGTATTAATGGCCTGCAAGAGACCCAGTACTTC.

This clone was seen at least ten times. This chain uses TRBV12-5 with TRBJ1-1; D might be TRBD1 (5 bases). The CDR3 runs 19 residues. V lost 3 bases and J lost 0, with 23 bases in between. The germline CDR1 and CDR2 sequences are LGHNT and FRNRAP. CDR3 nucleotide sequence: TGTGCTAGTGGTTTAAGTCGGGGGGACGGCAACCTCATGAACACTGAAGCTTTCTTT. Its protein is CASGLSRGDGNLMNTEAFF.

This clone was counted at least ten times. The rearrangement joins TRBV18 to TRBJ2-7, with TRBD1 identical over 7 bases. The germline V gene has CDR1 KGHSH and CDR2 LQKENI. V was pared by 5 bases and J by 2 bases, with 6 bases of the junction left unmatched. The CDR3 extends over 14 amino acids. The CDR3 nucleotides are TGTGCCAGCTCAACCCGGGACAGACCCTACGAGCAGTACTTC. It is translated as CASSTRDRPYEQYF.

The DNA of the CDR3 is TGTGCCACCGGACGGGACATCACCTACGAGCAGTACTTC. Protein product: CATGRDITYEQYF. The chain links TRBV27 to TRBJ2-7; tentatively, D is TRBD1 (6 bases). V lost 10 bases, J lost 2 bases, and 15 bases lay in between. Germline values: CDR1 MNHEY, CDR2 SMNVEV (reference sequence). The CDR3 consists of 13 residues.

The chain combines TRBV28 with TRBJ1-2; possibly TRBD1 for D (5 bases). Per germline, CDR1 MDHEN and CDR2 SYDVKM. Trimming cost V 7 bases and J 3 bases, with 15 bases left between them. The CDR3 totals 14 residues. This chain's CDR3 is CASTGGANYYGYTF. CDR3 DNA: TGTGCCAGCACCGGAGGGGCCAACTACTATGGCTACACCTTC.

The chain has TRBV18 and TRBJ2-7, with a tentative D call TRBD2 (6 bases). V was clipped by 2 bases and J by 6 bases, with 14 bases between them. Per germline, CDR1 KGHSH and CDR2 LQKENI. The CDR3 totals 14 residues. CDR3 in amino acids: CASSPRDLKGEQYF. CDR3 DNA: TGTGCCAGCTCACCAAGGGACTTGAAAGGCGAGCAGTACTTC. Full variable domain (outside the CDR3, taken from reference TRBV18 and TRBJ2-7): NAGVMQNPRHLVRRRGQEARLRCSPMKGHSHVYWYRQLPEEGLKFMVYLQKENIIDESGMPKERFSAEFPKEGPSILRIQQVVRGDSAAYFCASSPRDLKGEQYFGPGTRLTVT.

The chain uses TRBV7-2 and TRBJ2-5; possible D gene TRBD1, 5 bases. The V and J ends lost 4 bases and 5 bases respectively, with 17 bases between them. The CDR3 consists of 15 residues. The germline V gene has CDR1 SGHTA and CDR2 FQGNSA. As DNA, the CDR3 is TGTGCCAGCAGCTCTCCGTATGGGGCGAGGGAGACCCAGTACTTC. Its protein product is CASSSPYGARETQYF.

This clone was counted a few times. This chain connects TRBV5-1 to TRBJ1-2; tentatively, D is TRBD1 (5 bases). Germline assignment: CDR1 SGHRS and CDR2 YFSETQ. The CDR3 contains 13 residues. Trimming removed 3 bases from V and 6 bases from J, with 12 bases in between. Here the CDR3 DNA reads TGCGCCAGCAGCTCTTCGACGGGGGATGGCTACACCTTC. It specifies CASSSSTGDGYTF.